Below are 27 T cell receptor beta chains sequenced from a single sample in a study of vaccination and CD4 T cells after COVID-19 (dated by TCRdb to between 2021 and 2024). For these TCRs, the target antigens are not known. To prepare the library, PCR was applied. The sequencer listed for this sample is Illumina iSeq 100. At the Johns Hopkins FTIC core, DNA from the cultured CD4+ T cells underwent TCR sequencing with the Oncomine TCR Beta short-read assay. TCRdb's own reprocessing of the public reads used fastp at Q25 and MiXCR and kept productive beta chains. Merged by CDR3 protein, the rows form single entries marked with the most common genes and DNA. The sample contains some 16,000 distinct CDR3 sequences, approximately 44% of them found a single time. Under 8% of the sample goes to the ten largest clones. The sample's treatment or condition, from its label and the paper: 10-day PBMC culture with coronavirus spike peptide pools or control peptides (ViraFEST assay).

Source: CD4+ T cells from blood, cultured in vitro, taken after SARS-CoV-2 vaccination. The receptors originated from a human donor who had recovered from COVID-19.

The V gene is TRBV18, the J gene TRBJ2-5, with D possibly TRBD1 on 6 matching bases. V gave up 6 bases and J gave up 2 bases, with 13 bases separating them. The CDR3 is 14 residues long. The germline CDR1 and CDR2 sequences are KGHSH and LQKENI. CDR3 sequence (DNA): TGTGCCAGCTCTCCCACAGGGCAGCAAGAGACCCAGTACTTC. Translation gives CASSPTGQQETQYF.

CDR3 sequence: CASSLRRAGENEQFF. Written as DNA, the CDR3 is TGTGCCAGCAGCTTACGCAGGGCCGGTGAGAATGAGCAGTTCTTC. The J gene is TRBJ2-1, the V gene TRBV7-3; TRBD1 might be the D (5 bases). V gave up 2 bases and J gave up 7 bases, with 15 bases separating them. CDR1 is SGHTA and CDR2 is FQGTGA in the germline V gene. The length of the CDR3 is 15 residues. Based on the CDR3 plus reference TRBV7-3 and TRBJ2-1, the full variable domain is GAGVSQTPSNKVTEKGKYVELRCDPISGHTALYWYRQSLGQGPEFLIYFQGTGAADDSGLPNDRFFAVRPEGSVSTLKIQRTERGDSAVYLCASSLRRAGENEQFFGPGTRLTVL.

The V gene is TRBV12-3 or TRBV12-4, the J gene TRBJ2-5; the D is unclear. The CDR3 runs to 11 residues. V was trimmed by 5 bases and J by 7 bases, leaving 8 bases between them. CDR3 DNA sequence: TGTGCCAGCAGTGAAACGGGGACCCAGTACTTC. It encodes CASSETGTQYF.

This clonotype was counted between two and nine times. V gene TRBV6-1 combines with J gene TRBJ2-2, with D possibly matching TRBD1 (7 bases). V dropped 6 bases and J dropped 4 bases, with 9 bases sitting between them. This CDR3 has 13 amino acids. Germline CDR1 MNHNS, CDR2 SASEGT. CDR3 in DNA: TGTGCCAGCAGGCAGGGGGGCACCGGGGAGCTGTTTTTT. Translation: CASRQGGTGELFF.

V gene TRBV2 combines with J gene TRBJ2-3; 10 positions agree with TRBD2. Germline V lookup: CDR1 SNHLY, CDR2 FYNNEI. V lost 7 bases to trimming and J lost 1 base; unmatched junction nucleotides: 14. This CDR3 comprises 18 residues. CDR3 protein: CASTGLAGETHGTDTQYF. CDR3 DNA: TGTGCCAGCACGGGCCTAGCGGGAGAAACACACGGCACAGATACGCAGTATTTT. Based on the CDR3 plus reference TRBV2 and TRBJ2-3, the full variable domain is EPEVTQTPSHQVTQMGQEVILRCVPISNHLYFYWYRQILGQKVEFLVSFYNNEISEKSEIFDDQFSVERPDGSNFTLKIRSTKLEDSAMYFCASTGLAGETHGTDTQYFGPGTRLTVL.

The sample holds a few counts of this clonotype. The chain joins TRBV7-3 to TRBJ2-2; D might be TRBD2 (5 bases). V lost 10 bases to trimming and J lost 0 bases, with 9 bases between them. Germline-derived CDR1 and CDR2 are SGHTA and FQGTGA. This CDR3 is 13 amino acids long. CDR3 coding DNA: TGTGCCACCGGACTGACGAACACCGGGGAGCTGTTTTTT. Its translation is CATGLTNTGELFF.

V gene TRBV11-3 combines with J gene TRBJ2-5; TRBD2 aligns across 11 bases. J lost 5 bases, V lost 1 base, and 9 bases had no gene match. Germline CDR1 is SGHNT and CDR2 is YENEEA. This CDR3 region has 17 residues. The CDR3 is CASSLGGTSGIPETQYF. For the CDR3, the DNA is TGTGCCAGCAGCTTAGGTGGGACTAGCGGAATTCCGGAGACCCAGTACTTC.

The chain recombines TRBV5-4 with TRBJ2-5; no firm D call. Germline assignment: CDR1 SGHNT and CDR2 YYREEE (reference sequence). The V end lost 2 bases, the J end lost 5 bases, and 10 bases lay between the germline ends. The CDR3 loop spans 13 amino acids. CDR3 region: CASSFASTETQYF. In nucleotides, the CDR3 is TGTGCCAGCAGCTTTGCCAGCACGGAGACCCAGTACTTC.

This clonotype was seen a handful of times. The rearrangement joins TRBV6-4 to TRBJ1-5, with D unresolved. Germline CDR1 MRHNA, CDR2 SNTAGT. CDR3 length equals 16 residues. The V and J ends lost 7 bases and 0 bases respectively, with 16 bases between them. Here the CDR3 reads CASTARAGYSNQPQHF. CDR3 nucleotides: TGTGCCAGCACCGCAAGAGCCGGCTATAGCAATCAGCCCCAGCATTTT.

The genes are TRBV7-2 and TRBJ2-1, with 12 bases aligning to TRBD2. This CDR3 has 15 residues. CDR1 and CDR2 (germline): SGHTA, FQGNSA. V lost 2 bases to trimming and J lost 7 bases; unmatched junction nucleotides: 3. This CDR3 is CASSLLAGGRNEQFF. In nucleotides, the CDR3 is TGTGCCAGCAGCTTACTAGCGGGAGGGAGGAATGAGCAGTTCTTC.

The chain joins TRBV2 to TRBJ1-2; no definite D call. The CDR3 covers 15 residues. V was pared by 0 bases and J by 8 bases, with 16 bases between. The germline CDR1 and CDR2 sequences are SNHLY and FYNNEI. CDR3 bases: TGTGCCAGCAGTGAAGCATGGGCAGGAGTTGGCGGCTACACCTTC. As protein: CASSEAWAGVGGYTF.

The sample holds a few counts of this clonotype. V is TRBV12-3 or TRBV12-4 and J is TRBJ2-3, with D uncertain. V was pared by 1 base and J by 0 bases, with 8 bases between. The CDR3 runs 15 residues. For the CDR3, the DNA is TGTGCCAGCAGTTTAGACCTTTTGAGCACAGATACGCAGTATTTT. Translated: CASSLDLLSTDTQYF.

This clonotype was observed a few times. This chain uses TRBV7-2 with TRBJ1-2; no clear D. The CDR3 has 15 amino acids. Trimming left V 2 bases short and J 8 bases short, with 18 bases between. Germline CDR1 SGHTA, CDR2 FQGNSA. The CDR3 nucleotides read TGTGCCAGCAGCTTATTCCAGATTGGGAATCGCGGCTACACCTTC. Translating it yields CASSLFQIGNRGYTF.

The V and J genes are TRBV6-2 or TRBV6-3 and TRBJ2-7; TRBD2 aligns across 10 bases. J lost 3 bases, V lost 5 bases, and 7 bases had no gene match. Germline CDR1 and CDR2: MNHEY and SVGEGT. The CDR3 has 15 residues. CDR3 in amino acids: CASSPGLAFNYEQYF. In nucleotides, the CDR3 is TGTGCCAGCAGTCCGGGACTAGCGTTCAACTACGAGCAGTACTTC.

The chain has TRBV6-1 and TRBJ2-1, with D uncertain. Germline-derived CDR1 and CDR2 are MNHNS and SASEGT. The CDR3 extends over 13 amino acids. With 4 bases removed from V and 7 bases from J, the gap between germline ends came to 11 bases. CDR3 region: CASSAILGNEQFF. The CDR3 nucleotides are TGTGCCAGCAGTGCCATACTTGGGAATGAGCAGTTCTTC.

J is TRBJ2-3 and V is TRBV5-1; a weak D match, TRBD1 (5 bases). This CDR3 is 13 amino acids long. Germline assignment: CDR1 SGHRS and CDR2 YFSETQ. Trimming pared 2 bases from V and 4 bases from J, leaving 8 bases between. In DNA, the CDR3 is TGCGCCAGCAGCTTCAGGGCGGCAGATACGCAGTATTTT. Residues: CASSFRAADTQYF.

This clonotype was counted between two and nine times. The chain carries TRBV7-9 and TRBJ1-1; no reliable D call. Germline V gives CDR1 SEHNR, CDR2 FQNEAQ (reference sequence). V lost 1 base and J lost 1, with 4 bases in between. The CDR3 covers 13 residues. CDR3 sequence: CASSLGWNTEAFF. As DNA, the CDR3 is TGTGCCAGCAGCTTAGGTTGGAACACTGAAGCTTTCTTT.

The V gene is TRBV11-2, the J gene TRBJ2-6; D might be TRBD2 (7 bases). Trimming left V 6 bases short and J 1 base short, with 16 bases between. Per the germline V gene, CDR1 is SGHAT and CDR2 is FQNNGV. This CDR3 spans 17 amino acids. CDR3 in DNA: TGTGCCAGCAGACGCCCGGGGGGCGCTTCTGGGGCCAACGTCCTGACTTTC. Translation gives CASRRPGGASGANVLTF.

The table lists this clonotype with a few counts. The genes are TRBV28 and TRBJ2-5; D is unclear. Germline values: CDR1 MDHEN, CDR2 SYDVKM. This CDR3 region has 13 residues. V dropped 8 bases and J dropped 4 bases, with 14 bases sitting between them. The CDR3: CASSVGGSETQYF. The CDR3 nucleotides read TGTGCCAGCTCCGTTGGCGGTTCAGAGACCCAGTACTTC.

CDR3 loop: CSGDRGEVEQFF. In nucleotides, the CDR3 is TGCAGTGGGGACAGGGGGGAGGTTGAGCAGTTCTTC. The J gene is TRBJ2-1, the V gene TRBV20-1; 11 bases agree with TRBD1. The V and J ends lost 7 bases and 9 bases, in that order; junction bases with no gene match: 5. This CDR3 is built from 12 residues. Germline CDR1 DFQATT, CDR2 SNEGSKA (reference sequence).

The rearrangement joins TRBV4-1 to TRBJ2-5; TRBD2 aligns across 8 bases. With V trimmed by 0 bases and J by 2 bases, 5 bases remained unmatched. Germline CDR1 MGHRA, CDR2 YSYEKL. The CDR3 runs to 16 residues. In nucleotides, the CDR3 is TGCGCCAGCAGCCAAGATCCGTCTAGCGGGCAAGAGACCCAGTACTTC. This codes for CASSQDPSSGQETQYF.

The chain is built from TRBV5-1 and TRBJ1-2; possible D gene TRBD1, 5 bases. The CDR3 length is 14 residues. The V gene's germline CDR1 is SGHRS and CDR2 YFSETQ. V was cut by 4 bases and J by 5 bases, with 15 bases left in between. The CDR3 region is CASSPDGGSYGYTF. In DNA form, the CDR3 reads TGCGCCAGCAGCCCTGATGGGGGTTCGTATGGCTACACCTTC.

The chain recombines TRBV7-2 with TRBJ1-4; a possible D gene is TRBD1 (5 bases). V was trimmed by 1 base and J by 5 bases, leaving 11 bases between them. Germline loops: CDR1 SGHTA, CDR2 FQGNSA. CDR3 length: 15 amino acids. The CDR3 region is CASSLGGSLNEKLFF. The CDR3 DNA reads as TGTGCCAGCAGCTTAGGGGGCAGTTTGAATGAAAAACTGTTTTTT. Full variable domain (rest looked up from reference TRBV7-2 and TRBJ1-4): GAGVSQSPSNKVTEKGKDVELRCDPISGHTALYWYRQSLGQGLEFLIYFQGNSAPDKSGLPSDRFSAERTGGSVSTLTIQRTQQEDSAVYLCASSLGGSLNEKLFFGSGTQLSVL.

The chain joins TRBV19 to TRBJ2-1; D might be TRBD2 (6 bases). This CDR3 has 15 residues. CDR1 is LNHDA and CDR2 is SQIVND in the germline V gene (reference sequence). The V end was cut by 2 bases, the J end by 10 bases, with 18 bases between. The CDR3 coding sequence is TGTGCCAGTAGTATACCCCCCTTGCCGGGGGTGGAGCAGTTCTTC. This gives the protein CASSIPPLPGVEQFF.

The genes are TRBV29-1 and TRBJ1-5; unclear D gene. Germline CDR1 and CDR2: SQVTM and ANQGSEA. Deletions cut 4 bases from V and 7 bases from J, with 8 bases between. The CDR3 runs to 11 residues. The CDR3: CSVGTEQPQHF. CDR3 nucleotides: TGCAGCGTTGGTACAGAACAGCCCCAGCATTTT.

V gene TRBV5-1 combines with J gene TRBJ1-1; 7 bases are a match to TRBD1. CDR1 and CDR2 (germline): SGHRS, YFSETQ. The junction had 9 bases not matched to a gene; V was cut back by 0 bases and J by 4 bases. The CDR3 is made up of 16 amino acids. The CDR3 nucleotides read TGCGCCAGCAGCTTGGTAGACAGGGTGTTGGCCACTGAAGCTTTCTTT. This translates into CASSLVDRVLATEAFF.

This clonotype was detected a few times. The gene calls are TRBV6-1 and TRBJ2-6; D ambiguous. The CDR3 runs to 14 residues. Trimming removed 6 bases at V and 0 bases at J, with 6 bases between. From germline, CDR1 is MNHNS and CDR2 SASEGT. The CDR3 DNA reads TGTGCCAGCAGCAAAACCTCTGGGGCCAACGTCCTGACTTTC. The encoded protein is CASSKTSGANVLTF.